This T cell receptor (beta chain) originates from a study of blood T cells in healthy people across ages. At the level of the study: Per two T cells, about one barcoded beta molecule was captured through template switching.

Findings of the study overall: Age showed a roughly linear inverse relationship with TCR beta diversity per million T cells. Estimated diversity that came from one million T cells was considered an underestimate.

Worth noting for this clonotype: What it recognizes is unknown.

A second PCR, run for roughly 7 to 12 cycles, used a sample-barcoded 5' primer plus a J-beta primer mix. All cDNA molecules were each tagged by a template-switch adaptor with 12 random nucleotides. TCRdb redid the calling of the 5' RACE reads with MiXCR, one entry per CDR3 protein. The sample consists of some 1,000,000 distinct CDR3 sequences, roughly a quarter of them appearing once. This same sample was also part of a study on T cells of mothers and their children.

The sequencing input was blood. The TCR comes from a girl aged 2 to 10 in good health.

The CDR3 loop reads CAISENRGNQETQYF. The CDR3 DNA reads as TGTGCCATCAGTGAAAACAGGGGGAACCAAGAGACCCAGTACTTC. The chain has TRBV10-3 and TRBJ2-5; 8 bases line up with TRBD1. The CDR3 loop spans 15 amino acids. Germline loops: CDR1 ENHRY, CDR2 SYGVKD. The V gene end was trimmed by 3 bases and the J gene end by 0 bases; junction bases not matched to a gene: 3.